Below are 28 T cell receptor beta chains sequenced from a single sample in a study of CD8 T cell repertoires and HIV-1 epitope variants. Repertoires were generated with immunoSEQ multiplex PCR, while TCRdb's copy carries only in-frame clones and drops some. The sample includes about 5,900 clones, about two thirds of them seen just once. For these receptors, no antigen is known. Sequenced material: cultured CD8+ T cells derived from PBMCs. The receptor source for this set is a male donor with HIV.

CDR3 sequence reads: CATSKPDAGDGGGYTF. DNA for the CDR3: TGTGCCACCAGCAAACCCGACGCAGGGGATGGTGGTGGCTACACCTTC. V usage is TRBV15 and J usage is TRBJ1-2; tentative D call: TRBD1 (6 bases). Germline V gene lookup returns CDR1 LNHNV and CDR2 YYDKDF (reference sequence). This CDR3 region has 16 residues. Trimming shortened V by 4 bases and J by 7 bases, and 22 bases separated the two germline ends. Variable domain in full (rest from reference TRBV15 and TRBJ1-2): DAMVIQNPRYQVTQFGKPVTLSCSQTLNHNVMYWYQQKSSQAPKLLFHYYDKDFNNEADTPDNFQSRRPNTSFCFLDIRSPGLGDTAMYLCATSKPDAGDGGGYTFGSGTRLTVV.

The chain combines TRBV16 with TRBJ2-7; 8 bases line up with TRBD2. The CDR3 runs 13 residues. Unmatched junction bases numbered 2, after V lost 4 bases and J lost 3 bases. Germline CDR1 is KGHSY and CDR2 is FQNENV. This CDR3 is CASSPGGDYEQYF. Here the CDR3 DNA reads TGTGCCAGCAGCCCGGGGGGGGACTACGAGCAGTACTTC.

CDR3 loop: CASSLGGGGYTF. In DNA form, the CDR3 reads TGCGCCAGCAGCCTCGGGGGCGGGGGCTACACCTTC. J is TRBJ1-2 and V is TRBV5-1; D may be TRBD1 (6 bases). This CDR3 spans 12 amino acids. V lost 4 bases and J lost 8, with 12 bases in between. Germline CDR1 and CDR2: SGHRS and YFSETQ.

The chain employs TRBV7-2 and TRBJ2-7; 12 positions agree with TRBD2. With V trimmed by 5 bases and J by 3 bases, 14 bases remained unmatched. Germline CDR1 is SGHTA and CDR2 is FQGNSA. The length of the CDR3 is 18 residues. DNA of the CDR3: TGTGCCAGCAGCCATCGGGGACTAGCGGGCCCCACCGGCTACGAGCAGTACTTC. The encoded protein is CASSHRGLAGPTGYEQYF.

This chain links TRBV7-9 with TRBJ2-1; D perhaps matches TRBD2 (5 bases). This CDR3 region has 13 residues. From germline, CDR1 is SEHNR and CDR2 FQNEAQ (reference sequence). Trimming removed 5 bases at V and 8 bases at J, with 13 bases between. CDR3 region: CASSPGSADEQFF. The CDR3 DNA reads TGTGCCAGCAGCCCTGGATCAGCGGATGAGCAGTTCTTC.

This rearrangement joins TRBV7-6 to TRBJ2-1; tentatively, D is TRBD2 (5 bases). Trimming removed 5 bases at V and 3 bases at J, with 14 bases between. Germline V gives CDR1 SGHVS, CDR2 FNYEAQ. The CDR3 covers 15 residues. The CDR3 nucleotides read TGTGCCAGCAGCCGTTCGGGCGGGCGCTACAATGAGCAGTTCTTC. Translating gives CASSRSGGRYNEQFF.

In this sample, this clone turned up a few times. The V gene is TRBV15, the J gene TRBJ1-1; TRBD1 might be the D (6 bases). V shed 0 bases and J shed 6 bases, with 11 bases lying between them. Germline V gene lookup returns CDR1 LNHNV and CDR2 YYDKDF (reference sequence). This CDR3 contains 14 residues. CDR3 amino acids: CATSRDRDISEAFF. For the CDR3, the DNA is TGTGCCACCAGCAGAGATCGGGACATCTCTGAAGCTTTCTTT.

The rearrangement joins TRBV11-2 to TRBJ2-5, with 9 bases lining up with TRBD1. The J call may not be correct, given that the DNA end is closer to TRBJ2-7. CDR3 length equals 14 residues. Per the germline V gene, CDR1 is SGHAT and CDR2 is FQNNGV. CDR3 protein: CASSFATGGDEQYF. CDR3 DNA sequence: TGTGCCAGCAGCTTCGCGACAGGGGGGGACGAGCAGTACTTC.

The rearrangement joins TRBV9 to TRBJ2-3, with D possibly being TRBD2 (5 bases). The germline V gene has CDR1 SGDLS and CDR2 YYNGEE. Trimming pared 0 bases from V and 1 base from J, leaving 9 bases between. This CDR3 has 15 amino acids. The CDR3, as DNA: TGTGCCAGCAGCGTAGGCGGGCGGGGCACAGATACGCAGTATTTT. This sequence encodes CASSVGGRGTDTQYF. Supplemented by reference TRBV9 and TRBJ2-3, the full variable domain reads DSGVTQTPKHLITATGQRVTLRCSPRSGDLSVYWYQQSLDQGLQFLIQYYNGEERAKGNILERFSAQQFPDLHSELNLSSLELGDSALYFCASSVGGRGTDTQYFGPGTRLTVL.

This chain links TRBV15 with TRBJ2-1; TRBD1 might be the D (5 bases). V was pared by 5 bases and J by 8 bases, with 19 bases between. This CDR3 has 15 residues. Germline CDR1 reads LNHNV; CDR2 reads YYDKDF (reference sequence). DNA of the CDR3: TGTGCCACCAGCTACGCGGTGGGGCTTCGGGATGAGCAGTTCTTC. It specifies CATSYAVGLRDEQFF.

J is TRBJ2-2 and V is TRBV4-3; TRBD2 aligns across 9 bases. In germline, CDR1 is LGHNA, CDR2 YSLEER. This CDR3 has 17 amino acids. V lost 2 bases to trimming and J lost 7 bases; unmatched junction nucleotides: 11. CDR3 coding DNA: TGCGCCAGCAGCCAACAGGTGGATAGCGGGGGCAACGGGGAGCTGTTTTTT. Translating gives CASSQQVDSGGNGELFF.

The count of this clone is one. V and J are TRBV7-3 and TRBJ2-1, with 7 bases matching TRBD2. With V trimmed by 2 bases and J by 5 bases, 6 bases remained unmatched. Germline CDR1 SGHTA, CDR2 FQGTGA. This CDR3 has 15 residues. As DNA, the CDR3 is TGTGCCAGCAGCTTAGCGGGGGTCGCAAACAATGAGCAGTTCTTC. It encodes CASSLAGVANNEQFF.

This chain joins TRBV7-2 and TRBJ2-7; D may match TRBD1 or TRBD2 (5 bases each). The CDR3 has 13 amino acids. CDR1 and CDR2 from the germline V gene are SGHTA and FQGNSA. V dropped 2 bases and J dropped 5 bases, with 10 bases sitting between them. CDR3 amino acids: CASSLQGSDEQYF. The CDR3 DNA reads TGTGCCAGCAGCTTACAGGGTAGCGACGAGCAGTACTTC.

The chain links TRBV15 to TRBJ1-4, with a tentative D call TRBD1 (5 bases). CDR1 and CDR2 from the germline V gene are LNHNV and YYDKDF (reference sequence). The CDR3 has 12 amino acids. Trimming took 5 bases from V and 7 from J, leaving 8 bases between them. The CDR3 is CATSDDSEKLFF. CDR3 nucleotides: TGTGCCACCAGCGATGACAGTGAAAAACTGTTTTTT.

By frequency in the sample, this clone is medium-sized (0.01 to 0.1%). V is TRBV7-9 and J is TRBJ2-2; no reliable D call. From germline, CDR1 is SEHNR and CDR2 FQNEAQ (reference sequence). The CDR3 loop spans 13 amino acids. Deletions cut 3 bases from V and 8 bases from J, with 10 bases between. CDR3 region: CASSLKSSGELFF. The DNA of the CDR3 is TGTGCCAGCAGCTTGAAGAGTTCTGGGGAGCTGTTTTTT.

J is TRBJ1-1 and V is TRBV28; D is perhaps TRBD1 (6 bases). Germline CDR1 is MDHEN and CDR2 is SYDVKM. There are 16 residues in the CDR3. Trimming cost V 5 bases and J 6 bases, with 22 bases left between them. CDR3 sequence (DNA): TGTGCCAGCAGTGCCTACAGGGAAGACCGCCGAGCTGAAGCTTTCTTT. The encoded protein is CASSAYREDRRAEAFF.

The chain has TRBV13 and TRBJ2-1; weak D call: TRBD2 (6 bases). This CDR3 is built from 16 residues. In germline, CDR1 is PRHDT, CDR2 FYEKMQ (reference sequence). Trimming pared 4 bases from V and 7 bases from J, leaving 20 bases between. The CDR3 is CASSYSRGTSGNEQFF. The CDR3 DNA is TGTGCCAGCAGCTACTCCCGCGGGACGTCGGGAAATGAGCAGTTCTTC.

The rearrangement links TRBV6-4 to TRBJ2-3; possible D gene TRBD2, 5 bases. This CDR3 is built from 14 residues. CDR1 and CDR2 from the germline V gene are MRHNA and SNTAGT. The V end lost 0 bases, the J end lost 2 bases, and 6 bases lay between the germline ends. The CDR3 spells CASSDSRDTDTQYF. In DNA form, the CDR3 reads TGTGCCAGCAGTGACTCGAGGGACACAGATACGCAGTATTTT.

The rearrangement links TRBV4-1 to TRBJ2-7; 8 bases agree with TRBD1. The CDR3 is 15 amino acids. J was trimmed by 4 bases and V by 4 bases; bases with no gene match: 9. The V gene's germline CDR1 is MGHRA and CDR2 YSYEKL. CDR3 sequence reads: CASSLLQGVGYEQYF. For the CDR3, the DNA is TGCGCCAGCAGCCTTCTACAGGGGGTGGGGTACGAGCAGTACTTC.

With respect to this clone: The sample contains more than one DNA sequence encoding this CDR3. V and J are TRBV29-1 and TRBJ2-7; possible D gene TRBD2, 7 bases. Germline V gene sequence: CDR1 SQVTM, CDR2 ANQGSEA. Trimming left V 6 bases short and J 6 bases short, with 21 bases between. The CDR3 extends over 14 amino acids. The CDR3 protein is CSVSRSGGGGEQYF. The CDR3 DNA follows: TGCAGCGTCTCAAGGTCGGGGGGCGGCGGCGAGCAGTACTTC.

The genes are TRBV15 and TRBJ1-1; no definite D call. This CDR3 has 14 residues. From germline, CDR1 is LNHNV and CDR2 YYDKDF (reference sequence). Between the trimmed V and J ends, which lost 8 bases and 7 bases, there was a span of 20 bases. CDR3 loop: CATENRMGGGEAFF. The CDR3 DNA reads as TGTGCCACCGAAAATAGAATGGGCGGAGGTGAAGCTTTCTTT.

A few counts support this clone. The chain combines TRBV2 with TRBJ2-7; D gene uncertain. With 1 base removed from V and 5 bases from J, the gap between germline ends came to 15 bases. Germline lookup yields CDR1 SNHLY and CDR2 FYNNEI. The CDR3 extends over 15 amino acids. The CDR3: CASSEDVGDFHEQYF. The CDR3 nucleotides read TGTGCCAGCAGTGAAGATGTTGGCGACTTTCACGAGCAGTACTTC.

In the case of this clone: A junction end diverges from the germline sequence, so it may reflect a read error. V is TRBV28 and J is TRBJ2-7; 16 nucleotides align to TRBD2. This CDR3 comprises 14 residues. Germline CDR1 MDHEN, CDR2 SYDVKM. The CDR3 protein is CASSLGTSGGEPYF. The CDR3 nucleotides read TGTGCCAGCAGTTTAGGGACTAGCGGGGGGGAGCCGTACTTC. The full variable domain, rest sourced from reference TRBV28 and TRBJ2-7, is DVKVTQSSRYLVKRTGEKVFLECVQDMDHENMFWYRQDPGLGLRLIYFSYDVKMKEKGDIPEGYSVSREKKERFSLILESASTNQTSMYLCASSLGTSGGEPYFGPGTRLTVT.

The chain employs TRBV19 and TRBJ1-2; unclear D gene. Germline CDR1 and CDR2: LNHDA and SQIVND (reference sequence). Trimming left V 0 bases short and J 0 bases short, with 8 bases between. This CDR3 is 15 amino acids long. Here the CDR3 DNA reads TGTGCCAGTAGTATAGATCTATCACCTAACTATGGCTACACCTTC. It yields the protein CASSIDLSPNYGYTF.

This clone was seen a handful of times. The CDR3 loop reads CASSRALGEGRETQYF. In DNA, the CDR3 is TGTGCCAGCAGCCGAGCTTTGGGGGAGGGCCGTGAGACCCAGTACTTC. The chain employs TRBV6-6 and TRBJ2-5, with 7 bases lining up with TRBD2. The CDR3 loop spans 16 amino acids. V lost 6 bases and J lost 5; bases outside the gene matches: 15. Germline V CDR1 and CDR2: MNHNY, SVGAGI (reference sequence).

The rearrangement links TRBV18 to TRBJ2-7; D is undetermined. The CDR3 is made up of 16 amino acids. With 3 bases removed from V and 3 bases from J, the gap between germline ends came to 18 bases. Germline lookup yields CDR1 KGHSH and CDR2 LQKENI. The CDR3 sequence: CASSPAFGSEYYEQYF. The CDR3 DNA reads TGTGCCAGCTCACCCGCCTTCGGGTCAGAATACTACGAGCAGTACTTC.

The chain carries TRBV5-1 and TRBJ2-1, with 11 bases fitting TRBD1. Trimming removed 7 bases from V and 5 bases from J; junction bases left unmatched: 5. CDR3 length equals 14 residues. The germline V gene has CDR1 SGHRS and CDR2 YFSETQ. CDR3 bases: TGCGCCAGCTCAGGACAGGGGGCTGACAATGAGCAGTTCTTC. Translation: CASSGQGADNEQFF.

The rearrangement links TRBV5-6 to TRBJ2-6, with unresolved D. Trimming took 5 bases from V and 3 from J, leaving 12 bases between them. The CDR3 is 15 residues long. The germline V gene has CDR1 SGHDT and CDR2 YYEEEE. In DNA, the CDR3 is TGTGCCAGCAGACTTGGGATAAGTGGGGCCAACGTCCTGACTTTC. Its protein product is CASRLGISGANVLTF.